Below are 30 T cell receptor beta chains sequenced from a single sample in a study of blood T cell repertoires in COVID-19. Repertoires were generated with immunoSEQ multiplex PCR, while TCRdb's copy carries only in-frame clones and drops some. Found here are 200,000 to 300,000 clones, 70% to 90% of them singletons; the top ten hold around 2.5%. Sample: peripheral blood. The receptors derive from a woman between 50 and 59 years old with acute or convalescent COVID-19.

The chain links TRBV7-2 to TRBJ2-1; maybe TRBD1 (6 bases). Germline values: CDR1 SGHTA, CDR2 FQGNSA. Trimming left V 5 bases short and J 6 bases short, with 11 bases between. The CDR3 extends over 13 amino acids. The CDR3 reads CASSPGQLNEQFF. Written as DNA, the CDR3 is TGTGCCAGCAGCCCCGGACAGCTCAATGAGCAGTTCTTC.

V and J are TRBV29-1 and TRBJ2-3; D is possibly TRBD1 (6 bases). The CDR3 covers 14 residues. The germline V and J ends were trimmed by 4 bases and 2 bases, with 13 bases remaining between them. The germline V gene has CDR1 SQVTM and CDR2 ANQGSEA. This CDR3 is CSVVRTAYTDTQYF. DNA for the CDR3: TGCAGCGTTGTAAGGACAGCCTACACAGATACGCAGTATTTT.

V is TRBV5-1 and J is TRBJ1-6; D possibly corresponds to TRBD1 (6 bases). The germline CDR1 and CDR2 sequences are SGHRS and YFSETQ. This CDR3 comprises 15 residues. The V end was cut by 2 bases, the J end by 4 bases, with 10 bases between. The CDR3 protein is CASSLTGRYNSPLHF. The DNA of the CDR3 is TGCGCCAGCAGCTTAACAGGGCGGTATAATTCACCCCTCCACTTT.

The chain combines TRBV2 with TRBJ1-1; no definite D call. Deletions cut 5 bases from V and 3 bases from J, with 10 bases between. In germline, CDR1 is SNHLY, CDR2 FYNNEI. The CDR3 is 13 amino acids. CDR3 residues: CASSFGEHTEAFF. In nucleotides, the CDR3 is TGTGCCAGCAGTTTCGGGGAGCACACTGAAGCTTTCTTT.

The J gene is TRBJ1-2, the V gene TRBV12-5; 12 bases are shared with TRBD1. Looked up from germline, CDR1 is LGHNT and CDR2 is FRNRAP. V was pared by 2 bases and J by 3 bases, with 10 bases of the junction left unmatched. The CDR3 runs 18 residues. The CDR3 nucleotides are TGTGCTAGTGGTTTGTCTGCCGGGACAGGGGGCAACTACTATGGCTACACCTTC. It encodes CASGLSAGTGGNYYGYTF.

This chain links TRBV4-1 with TRBJ2-5; 7 bases map to TRBD1. CDR1 is MGHRA, CDR2 YSYEKL, per germline. The CDR3 runs 13 residues. The J segment lost 9 bases and the V segment lost 2 bases, leaving 6 bases of the junction unmatched. CDR3 in DNA: TGCGCCAGCAGCCAACGACAGGGTCCGGCCCAGTACTTC. Its translation: CASSQRQGPAQYF.

The chain carries TRBV9 and TRBJ1-2; 9 bases map to TRBD1. Germline CDR1 reads SGDLS; CDR2 reads YYNGEE. Trimming took 3 bases from V and 6 from J; bases not matched to a gene: 12. CDR3 length equals 16 residues. CDR3 bases: TGTGCCAGCAGCGCCTCCCGTCCCGGGACAGGGAATGGCTACACCTTC. This codes for CASSASRPGTGNGYTF. Combining the CDR3 with reference TRBV9 and TRBJ1-2 gives the whole variable domain DSGVTQTPKHLITATGQRVTLRCSPRSGDLSVYWYQQSLDQGLQFLIQYYNGEERAKGNILERFSAQQFPDLHSELNLSSLELGDSALYFCASSASRPGTGNGYTFGSGTRLTVV.

This clone occurred once. The V call is TRBV7-6, the J call TRBJ1-4; no firm D call. The germline V gene has CDR1 SGHVS and CDR2 FNYEAQ. Trimming left V 0 bases short and J 3 bases short, with 8 bases between. CDR3 length equals 15 residues. The CDR3, as DNA: TGTGCCAGCAGCTTAGCCGCGGGTCCTAATGAAAAACTGTTTTTT. Amino acid sequence: CASSLAAGPNEKLFF.

The chain combines TRBV27 with TRBJ1-6; 8 bases match TRBD1. Germline V gives CDR1 MNHEY, CDR2 SMNVEV (reference sequence). The CDR3 spans 16 residues. After removal of 5 bases from V and 10 bases from J, the junction contained 13 bases not matched to a gene. The CDR3 region is CASSPQGRQGYSPLHF. The CDR3, as DNA: TGTGCCAGCAGTCCCCAAGGGCGACAGGGGTACTCACCCCTCCACTTT.

This clone has just one count. This chain links TRBV28 with TRBJ2-1; D possibly corresponds to TRBD1 (6 bases). Per the germline V gene, CDR1 is MDHEN and CDR2 is SYDVKM. V was cut by 3 bases and J by 5 bases, with 14 bases left in between. CDR3 size: 15 residues. CDR3 DNA sequence: TGTGCCAGCAGTTTCGCAGGGGCCTTTAACAATGAGCAGTTCTTC. Protein: CASSFAGAFNNEQFF.

The J gene is TRBJ2-2, the V gene TRBV7-8; D remains unclear. From germline, CDR1 is SGHVS and CDR2 FQNEAQ. CDR3 length equals 13 residues. V lost 1 base and J 6 bases, leaving 6 bases between the germline ends. In DNA form, the CDR3 reads TGTGCCAGCAGCTTAGGGAGCTCCGGGGAGCTGTTTTTT. Translated, it gives CASSLGSSGELFF.

The CDR3 is CASSLRTSGRSHYNEQFF. The CDR3 DNA sequence: TGTGCCAGCAGCCTACGGACTAGCGGGAGGTCTCACTACAATGAGCAGTTCTTC. The rearrangement links TRBV3-1 (or the pseudogene TRBV3-2) to TRBJ2-1; 14 nucleotides agree with TRBD2. The CDR3 consists of 18 residues. J was trimmed by 3 bases and V by 4 bases; bases with no gene match: 8. Germline lookup yields CDR1 LGHDT and CDR2 YNNKEL (reference sequence).

The genes are TRBV24-1 and TRBJ1-2; D possibly corresponds to TRBD1 (6 bases). Germline loops: CDR1 KGHDR, CDR2 SFDVKD. There are 14 residues in the CDR3. Between the trimmed V and J ends, which lost 7 bases and 0 bases, there was a span of 11 bases. The CDR3 sequence is CATSRGGPNYGYTF. The CDR3 DNA follows: TGTGCCACCAGCAGGGGAGGGCCTAACTATGGCTACACCTTC.

The chain recombines TRBV7-2 with TRBJ1-5, with a tentative D call TRBD1 (5 bases). Germline loops: CDR1 SGHTA, CDR2 FQGNSA. V was cut by 1 base and J by 6 bases, with 13 bases left in between. The length of the CDR3 is 15 residues. In DNA, the CDR3 is TGTGCCAGCAGCTTAGGGGGGAGGGAAAGTCAGCCCCAGCATTTT. This translates into CASSLGGRESQPQHF.

V and J are TRBV5-1 and TRBJ1-6, with TRBD1 as a possible D gene (5 bases). V lost 0 bases, J lost 7 bases, and 11 bases lay in between. CDR1 is SGHRS, CDR2 YFSETQ, per germline. The CDR3 totals 15 residues. The CDR3 loop reads CASSLGSGPNSPLHF. Written as DNA, the CDR3 is TGCGCCAGCAGCTTGGGTTCAGGGCCAAATTCACCCCTCCACTTT.

V is TRBV6-5 and J is TRBJ1-3; 7 positions agree with TRBD1. V dropped 5 bases and J dropped 1; count of bases not matched to a gene: 5. Germline V gives CDR1 MNHEY, CDR2 SVGAGI. There are 15 residues in the CDR3. In DNA, the CDR3 is TGTGCCAGCAGTCCGACAGGGCCTTCTGGAAACACCATATATTTT. It is translated as CASSPTGPSGNTIYF.

The CDR3 protein is CASSLRPDTSYEQYF. The CDR3, as DNA: TGTGCCAGCAGCCTTAGACCAGACACCTCCTACGAGCAGTACTTC. The chain combines TRBV7-2 with TRBJ2-7; D not resolved. Germline V gene data show CDR1 as SGHTA and CDR2 as FQGNSA. The ends were cut back, 5 bases at V and 0 bases at J, with 14 bases in the middle. This CDR3 comprises 15 residues.

This clone was recorded once. V gene TRBV9 combines with J gene TRBJ2-2; 16 nucleotides align to TRBD2. CDR3 length equals 17 residues. CDR1 and CDR2 (germline): SGDLS, YYNGEE. Trimming took 4 bases from V and 5 from J; bases not matched to a gene: 5. CDR3 sequence reads: CASSPGLAGGGTGELFF. The CDR3 DNA is TGTGCCAGCAGCCCGGGACTAGCGGGAGGGGGGACCGGGGAGCTGTTTTTT.

This chain links TRBV9 with TRBJ2-1; 8 bases are a match to TRBD2. Per the germline V gene, CDR1 is SGDLS and CDR2 is YYNGEE. The CDR3 runs to 14 residues. V lost 0 bases and J lost 9; bases outside the gene matches: 5. CDR3 DNA: TGTGCCAGCAGCGTAGCGGGAGGGCTGACTGAGCAGTTCTTC. This gives the protein CASSVAGGLTEQFF.

The chain carries TRBV24-1 and TRBJ2-2; 8 nucleotides line up with TRBD1. The CDR3 loop spans 20 amino acids. Trimming took 1 base from V and 1 from J; bases not matched to a gene: 13. Germline V gives CDR1 KGHDR, CDR2 SFDVKD. The CDR3 here is CATSDLYGADRVGNTGELFF. The CDR3 coding sequence is TGTGCCACCAGTGATTTATATGGGGCGGACAGGGTCGGGAACACCGGGGAGCTGTTTTTT.

V and J are TRBV6-2 or TRBV6-3 and TRBJ2-7; 9 nucleotides line up with TRBD2. This CDR3 has 14 residues. Germline V gene data show CDR1 as MNHEY and CDR2 as SVGEGT. V trimming: 4 bases; J trimming: 2 bases; junction bases outside the gene matches: 3. The CDR3 bases are TGTGCCAGCAGTTGGGCGGGAGGGCCCTACGAGCAGTACTTC. Amino acids: CASSWAGGPYEQYF.

The V and J genes are TRBV9 and TRBJ1-1, with TRBD1 identical over 7 bases. CDR3 length equals 13 residues. Per the germline V gene, CDR1 is SGDLS and CDR2 is YYNGEE. After removal of 4 bases from V and 6 bases from J, the junction contained 6 bases not matched to a gene. CDR3 sequence: CASSKQGIAEAFF. CDR3 DNA: TGTGCCAGCAGCAAACAGGGGATCGCTGAAGCTTTCTTT.

In its sample, this clone was seen a few times. The genes are TRBV6-6 and TRBJ1-1; TRBD1 matches at 7 bases. Germline values: CDR1 MNHNY, CDR2 SVGAGI (reference sequence). This CDR3 is 14 amino acids long. J was trimmed by 3 bases and V by 4 bases; bases with no gene match: 5. CDR3 amino acids: CASSSLTGDTEAFF. The CDR3 nucleotides read TGTGCCAGCAGTTCACTCACAGGGGACACTGAAGCTTTCTTT.

V gene TRBV3-1 (or the pseudogene TRBV3-2) combines with J gene TRBJ1-4; D uncertain. Trimming shortened V by 1 base and J by 12 bases, and 12 bases separated the two germline ends. CDR3 length equals 13 residues. CDR1 LGHDT and CDR2 YNNKEL come from the germline V gene (reference sequence). The CDR3 bases are TGTGCCAGCAGCCAAGGGCGAGGCAGCGAACTGTTTTTT. Amino acid sequence: CASSQGRGSELFF.

The chain combines TRBV4-1 with TRBJ2-1; the match to TRBD2 covers 7 bases. Germline V gene lookup returns CDR1 MGHRA and CDR2 YSYEKL. CDR3 length equals 17 residues. Trimming cost V 3 bases and J 2 bases; bases outside gene matches: 10. CDR3 sequence reads: CASSQGRGGSTYNEQFF. Here the CDR3 DNA reads TGCGCCAGCAGCCAGGGACGTGGCGGGAGTACCTACAATGAGCAGTTCTTC.

The V and J genes are TRBV4-3 and TRBJ2-7; TRBD1 aligns across 7 bases. Losses at the gene ends were 4 bases for V and 1 base for J; bases not matched to a gene: 7. This CDR3 is built from 15 residues. The V gene's germline CDR1 is LGHNA and CDR2 YSLEER. The CDR3 coding sequence is TGCGCCAGCAGCCCTACAGGGGCCAAGTCCTACGAGCAGTACTTC. It encodes CASSPTGAKSYEQYF.

The V gene is TRBV4-2, the J gene TRBJ1-5, with unresolved D. The V gene lost 1 base and the J gene lost 2 bases, with 6 bases spanning the gap. Germline V gives CDR1 LGHNA, CDR2 YNFKEQ. The CDR3 is 14 amino acids. The CDR3 sequence: CASSQGEGNQPQHF. In DNA form, the CDR3 reads TGTGCCAGCAGCCAAGGTGAGGGCAATCAGCCCCAGCATTTT.

The chain combines TRBV19 with TRBJ2-6; 9 bases are a match to TRBD2. Germline CDR1 and CDR2: LNHDA and SQIVND (reference sequence). CDR3 length: 18 amino acids. Trimming removed 3 bases from V and 0 bases from J; junction bases left unmatched: 6. DNA for the CDR3: TGTGCCAGTAGTATCCGGCTAGCGGGGCTCTCTGGGGCCAACGTCCTGACTTTC. It yields the protein CASSIRLAGLSGANVLTF.

The V call is TRBV19, the J call TRBJ1-4; 7 bases agree with TRBD1. Germline V gene sequence: CDR1 LNHDA, CDR2 SQIVND (reference sequence). After removal of 7 bases from V and 4 bases from J, the junction contained 6 bases not matched to a gene. This CDR3 comprises 14 residues. The CDR3 DNA reads TGTGCCAGTACTACGGACAGGATTAATGAAAAACTGTTTTTT. Encoded protein: CASTTDRINEKLFF.

This CDR3 reads CASSLVAGAQYF. CDR3 nucleotides: TGTGCCAGCAGCTTAGTTGCGGGGGCCCAGTATTTT. V is TRBV11-2 and J is TRBJ2-3, with a weak D call TRBD2 (7 bases). This CDR3 contains 12 residues. V was pared by 1 base and J by 12 bases, with 11 bases between. Germline CDR1 reads SGHAT; CDR2 reads FQNNGV. Full variable domain (rest looked up from reference TRBV11-2 and TRBJ2-3): EAGVAQSPRYKIIEKRQSVAFWCNPISGHATLYWYQQILGQGPKLLIQFQNNGVVDDSQLPKDRFSAERLKGVDSTLKIQPAKLEDSAVYLCASSLVAGAQYFGPGTRLTVL.